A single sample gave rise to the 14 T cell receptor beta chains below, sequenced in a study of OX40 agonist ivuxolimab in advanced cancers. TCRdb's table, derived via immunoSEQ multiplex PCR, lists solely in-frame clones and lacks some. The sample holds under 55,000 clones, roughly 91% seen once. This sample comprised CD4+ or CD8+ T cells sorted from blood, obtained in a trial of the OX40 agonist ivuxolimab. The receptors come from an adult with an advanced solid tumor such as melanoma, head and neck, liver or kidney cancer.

The CDR3 DNA follows: TGTGCCAGTAGTATTGGTCAGTTGAAATCCTACGAGCAGTACTTC. Encoded protein: CASSIGQLKSYEQYF. The chain uses TRBV19 and TRBJ2-7, with D unclear. Trimming took 3 bases from V and 1 from J, leaving 13 bases between them. Looked up from germline, CDR1 is LNHDA and CDR2 is SQIVND (reference sequence). The CDR3 is 15 amino acids.

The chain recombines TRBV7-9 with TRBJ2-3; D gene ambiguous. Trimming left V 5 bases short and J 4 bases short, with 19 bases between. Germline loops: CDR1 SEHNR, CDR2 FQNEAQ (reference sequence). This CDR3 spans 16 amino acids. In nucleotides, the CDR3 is TGTGCCAGCAGCCCTGAGCAGTCCCGACGTCCAGATACGCAGTATTTT. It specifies CASSPEQSRRPDTQYF.

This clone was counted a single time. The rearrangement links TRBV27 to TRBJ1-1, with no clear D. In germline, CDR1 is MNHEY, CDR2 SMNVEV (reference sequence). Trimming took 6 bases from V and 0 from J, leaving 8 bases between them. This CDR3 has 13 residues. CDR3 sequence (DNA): TGTGCCAGCAGGGTCACCATGAACACTGAAGCTTTCTTT. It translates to CASRVTMNTEAFF.

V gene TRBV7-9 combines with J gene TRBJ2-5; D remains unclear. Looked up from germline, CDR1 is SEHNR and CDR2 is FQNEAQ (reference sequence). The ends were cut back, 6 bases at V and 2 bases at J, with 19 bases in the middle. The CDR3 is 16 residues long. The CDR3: CASRPGGTRLQETQYF. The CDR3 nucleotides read TGTGCCAGCAGACCGGGCGGCACTCGGCTACAAGAGACCCAGTACTTC.

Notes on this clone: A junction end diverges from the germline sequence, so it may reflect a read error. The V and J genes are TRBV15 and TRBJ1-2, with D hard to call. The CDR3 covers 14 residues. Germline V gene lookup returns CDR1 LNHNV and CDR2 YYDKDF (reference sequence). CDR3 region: CATSGDGNVYGYTF. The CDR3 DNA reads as TGTGCCACCAGCGGAGACGGCAACGTCTATGGCTACACCTTC.

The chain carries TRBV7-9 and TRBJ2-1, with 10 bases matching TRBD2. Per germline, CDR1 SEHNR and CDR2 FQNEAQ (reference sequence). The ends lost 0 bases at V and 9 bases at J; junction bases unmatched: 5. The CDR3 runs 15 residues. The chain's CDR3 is CASSLALAGALEQFF. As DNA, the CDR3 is TGTGCCAGCAGCTTAGCTCTAGCGGGAGCCCTTGAGCAGTTCTTC.

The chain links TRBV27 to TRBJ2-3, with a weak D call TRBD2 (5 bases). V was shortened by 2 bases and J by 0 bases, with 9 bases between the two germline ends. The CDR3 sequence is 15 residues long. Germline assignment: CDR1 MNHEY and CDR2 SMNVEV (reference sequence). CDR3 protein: CASSLQEVSTDTQYF. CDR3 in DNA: TGTGCCAGCAGTTTACAGGAGGTCAGCACAGATACGCAGTATTTT.

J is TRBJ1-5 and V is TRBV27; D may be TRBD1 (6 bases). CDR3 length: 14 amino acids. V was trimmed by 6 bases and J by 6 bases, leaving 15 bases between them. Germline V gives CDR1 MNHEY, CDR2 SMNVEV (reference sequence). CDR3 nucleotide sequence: TGTGCCAGCAGCCCATCAGGGGAGTCTCAGCCCCAGCATTTT. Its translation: CASSPSGESQPQHF.

As DNA, the CDR3 is TGTGCCAGCAGCTCGTGGATAGACACCTACGAGCAGTACTTC. It is translated as CASSSWIDTYEQYF. The V gene is TRBV7-9, the J gene TRBJ2-7; no reliable D call. The CDR3 runs to 14 residues. V lost 4 bases and J lost 2, with 12 bases in between. The germline V gene has CDR1 SEHNR and CDR2 FQNEAQ (reference sequence).

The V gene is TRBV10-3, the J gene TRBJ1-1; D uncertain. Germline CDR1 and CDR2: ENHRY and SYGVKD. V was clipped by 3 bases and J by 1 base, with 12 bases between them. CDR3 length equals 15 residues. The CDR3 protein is CAISDPWAKNTEAFF. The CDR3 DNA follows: TGTGCCATCAGTGATCCGTGGGCAAAGAACACTGAAGCTTTCTTT.

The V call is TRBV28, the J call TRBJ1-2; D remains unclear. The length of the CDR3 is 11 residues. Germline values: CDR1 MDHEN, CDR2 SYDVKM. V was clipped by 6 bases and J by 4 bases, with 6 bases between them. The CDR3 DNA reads TGTGCCAGCAGCCCAGGCTATGGCTACACCTTC. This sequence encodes CASSPGYGYTF.

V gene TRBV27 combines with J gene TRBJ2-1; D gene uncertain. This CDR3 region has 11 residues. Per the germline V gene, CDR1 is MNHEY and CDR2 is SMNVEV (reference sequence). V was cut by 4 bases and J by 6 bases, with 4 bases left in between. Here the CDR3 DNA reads TGTGCCAGCAGTTCCCGCAATGAGCAGTTCTTC. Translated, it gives CASSSRNEQFF.

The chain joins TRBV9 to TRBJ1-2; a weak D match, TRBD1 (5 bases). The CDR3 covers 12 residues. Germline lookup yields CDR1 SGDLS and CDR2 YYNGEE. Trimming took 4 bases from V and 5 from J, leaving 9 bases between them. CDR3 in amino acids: CASSSQGYGYTF. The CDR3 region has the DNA TGTGCCAGCAGCTCGCAGGGATATGGCTACACCTTC.

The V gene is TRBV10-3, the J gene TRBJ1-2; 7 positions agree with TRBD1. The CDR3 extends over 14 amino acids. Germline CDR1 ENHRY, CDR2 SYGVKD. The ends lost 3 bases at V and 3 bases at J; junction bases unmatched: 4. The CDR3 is CAISDLGQHYGYTF. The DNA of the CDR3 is TGTGCCATCAGTGACCTGGGACAGCACTATGGCTACACCTTC.